These 25 T cell receptor beta chains originate from one sample sequenced in a study of T cells after yellow fever vaccination. TCRdb processed the 5' RACE reads anew with MiXCR; each CDR3 protein has one entry. Counted here are more than 95,000 distinct CDR3 sequences, around 6.7% occurring once; the ten biggest clones make up approximately 2.7%. The sample in question was CD4+ T cells sorted from PBMCs, obtained roughly 47 days after the first yellow fever vaccination. These receptors all come from a man younger than 30 who received the YFV17D yellow fever vaccine.

The chain links TRBV12-3 or TRBV12-4 to TRBJ1-5; D might be TRBD1 (6 bases). Trimming removed 6 bases at V and 4 bases at J, with 13 bases between. The CDR3 has 14 residues. DNA for the CDR3: TGTGCCAGCAGCAAGACAGGCATGAATCAGCCCCAGCATTTT. The encoded protein is CASSKTGMNQPQHF.

This clonotype was seen at least ten times. The V gene is TRBV20-1, the J gene TRBJ1-1; a possible D gene is TRBD1 (5 bases). CDR1 is DFQATT and CDR2 is SNEGSKA in the germline V gene (reference sequence). Trimming cost V 1 base and J 6 bases, with 12 bases left between them. The CDR3 is 13 residues long. CDR3 DNA sequence: TGCAGTGCTAGAGGGTCGGCAGGGCCTGAAGCTTTCTTT. This codes for CSARGSAGPEAFF.

Regarding this clonotype: This clone may be a read error of a much larger clone one base away. The chain carries TRBV5-1 and TRBJ2-3; D remains unclear. Germline V CDR1 and CDR2: SGHRS, YFSETQ. V was pared by 2 bases and J by 5 bases, with 12 bases between. CDR3 length: 14 residues. CDR3 coding DNA: TGCGCCAGCAGCTTTCGACCAGGCAGAGATACGCAGTATTTT. This gives the protein CASSFRPGRDTQYF.

This clonotype was seen many times. The genes are TRBV24-1 and TRBJ2-3; 9 positions match TRBD1. This CDR3 spans 15 amino acids. V lost 4 bases, J lost 5 bases, and 6 bases stayed unmatched. From germline, CDR1 is KGHDR and CDR2 SFDVKD. The CDR3 protein is CATSDRGQGRDTQYF. For the CDR3, the DNA is TGTGCCACCAGTGACCGCGGACAGGGGAGAGATACGCAGTATTTT.

This clonotype was seen repeatedly, ten times or more. CDR3 in DNA: TGTGCCAGCAGCTTAGGGGTGGCGGGTGAGCAGTTCTTC. Its translation: CASSLGVAGEQFF. The chain combines TRBV7-2 with TRBJ2-1; D possibly corresponds to TRBD2 (5 bases). The CDR3 contains 13 residues. Trimming stripped 1 base from V and 9 bases from J, with 10 bases between. Germline CDR1 reads SGHTA; CDR2 reads FQGNSA.

In the case of this clonotype: Just one base apart from a much larger clone, this may be a read error. The rearrangement uses TRBV20-1 and TRBJ1-2; 7 bases line up with TRBD1. The trim removed 5 bases at V and 9 bases at J, leaving 18 bases unmatched. This CDR3 comprises 15 residues. Germline V CDR1 and CDR2: DFQATT, SNEGSKA (reference sequence). The CDR3 sequence: CSARWTGSSPWSYTF. DNA for the CDR3: TGCAGTGCTCGTTGGACAGGTTCTTCCCCCTGGAGCTACACCTTC.

This clonotype came up many times. The chain has TRBV6-5 and TRBJ1-2, with D possibly being TRBD1 (5 bases). The CDR3 sequence is 13 residues long. The germline V and J ends were trimmed by 8 bases and 3 bases, with 13 bases remaining between them. Germline V lookup: CDR1 MNHEY, CDR2 SVGAGI. In nucleotides, the CDR3 is TGTGCCAGCGAATGGGGGAAGGACTATGGCTACACCTTC. Its translation is CASEWGKDYGYTF.

This clonotype showed up many times. The genes are TRBV4-1 and TRBJ1-3; D unclear. The germline V gene encodes CDR1 MGHRA and CDR2 YSYEKL. V lost 3 bases and J 0 bases, leaving 9 bases between the germline ends. This CDR3 has 15 residues. The CDR3 DNA reads TGCGCCAGCAGCCACGGCCATACCTCTGGAAACACCATATATTTT. It yields the protein CASSHGHTSGNTIYF.

This clonotype was detected many times. The chain joins TRBV12-3 or TRBV12-4 to TRBJ1-4; 7 positions agree with TRBD1. After removal of 5 bases from V and 4 bases from J, the junction contained 4 bases not matched to a gene. This CDR3 is built from 14 residues. CDR3 DNA sequence: TGTGCCAGCAGTCTCGGACAGGTTAATGAAAAACTGTTTTTT. It translates to CASSLGQVNEKLFF.

The V gene is TRBV7-2, the J gene TRBJ2-7, with 8 positions matching TRBD2. This CDR3 has 15 residues. J was trimmed by 6 bases and V by 5 bases; bases with no gene match: 12. Germline CDR1 SGHTA, CDR2 FQGNSA. The CDR3 nucleotides read TGTGCCAGCAGCCCCCGGGGGGGGAGTTGGGTCGAGCAGTACTTC. This sequence encodes CASSPRGGSWVEQYF.

This clonotype has a count of ten or more. This chain joins TRBV4-1 and TRBJ2-2, with D possibly being TRBD1 (5 bases). The CDR3 runs 20 residues. Germline V lookup: CDR1 MGHRA, CDR2 YSYEKL. V lost 3 bases to trimming and J lost 2 bases, with 25 bases between them. The CDR3 region has the DNA TGCGCCAGCAGCCACGGAAAGGGGCCGCAAAGAACCCGAAACACCGGGGAGCTGTTTTTT. Amino acid sequence: CASSHGKGPQRTRNTGELFF.

Many counts were recorded for this clonotype. The chain employs TRBV25-1 and TRBJ1-2, with a weak D call TRBD1 (6 bases). Trimming pared 5 bases from V and 5 bases from J, leaving 12 bases between. The CDR3 loop spans 13 amino acids. CDR1 and CDR2 from the germline V gene are MGHDK and SYGVNS. CDR3 coding DNA: TGTGCCAGCAGTCCGGGACATAGTTATGGCTACACCTTC. Its protein product is CASSPGHSYGYTF.

This clonotype was seen repeatedly, ten times or more. The rearrangement links TRBV7-9 to TRBJ1-2, with D possibly TRBD1 on 6 matching bases. From germline, CDR1 is SEHNR and CDR2 FQNEAQ (reference sequence). V shed 5 bases and J shed 8 bases, with 12 bases lying between them. The CDR3 is 12 residues long. CDR3: CASSPQGFGYTF. CDR3 bases: TGTGCCAGCAGCCCACAGGGATTCGGCTACACCTTC.

A remark on this clonotype: A much larger clone lies a single base off, so this may be a read error. This chain joins TRBV12-3 or TRBV12-4 and TRBJ2-3; D is perhaps TRBD2 (6 bases). The CDR3 is 16 residues long. With 5 bases removed from V and 3 bases from J, the gap between germline ends came to 18 bases. CDR3: CASSTGTQSSTDTQYF. The CDR3 DNA is TGTGCCAGCAGTACCGGGACTCAAAGTAGTACAGATACGCAGTATTTT.

This clonotype occurred many times. The V call is TRBV7-2, the J call TRBJ2-3; no clear D gene. The CDR3 spans 12 residues. Germline V gene data show CDR1 as SGHTA and CDR2 as FQGNSA. Trimming removed 6 bases at V and 2 bases at J, with 6 bases between. The CDR3 DNA follows: TGTGCCAGCAGTCGTTACACAGATACGCAGTATTTT. It encodes CASSRYTDTQYF.

This clonotype was seen at least ten times. The chain couples TRBV4-3 to TRBJ2-7; 7 nucleotides agree with TRBD1. Looked up from germline, CDR1 is LGHNA and CDR2 is YSLEER. There are 15 residues in the CDR3. V gave up 4 bases and J gave up 5 bases; unmatched junction bases: 11. The CDR3 region is CASSLSGGPWDEQYF. The DNA for the CDR3 is TGCGCCAGCAGCCTTTCAGGGGGACCCTGGGACGAGCAGTACTTC.

This clonotype was seen ten or more times. The chain employs TRBV4-3 and TRBJ2-2, with 8 nucleotides matching TRBD2. The CDR3 runs 14 residues. V lost 6 bases, J lost 4 bases, and 4 bases stayed unmatched. Germline-derived CDR1 and CDR2 are LGHNA and YSLEER. The CDR3 spells CASRGAGGTGELFF. The CDR3, as DNA: TGCGCCAGCAGGGGGGCGGGGGGCACCGGGGAGCTGTTTTTT.

This clonotype was seen repeatedly, ten times or more. This rearrangement joins TRBV12-3 or TRBV12-4 to TRBJ1-2; 8 bases match TRBD1. The trim removed 3 bases at V and 2 bases at J, leaving 2 bases unmatched. The CDR3 has 14 residues. The CDR3 loop is CASSLTGENYGYTF. The CDR3 DNA sequence: TGTGCCAGCAGTTTGACAGGGGAGAACTATGGCTACACCTTC.

This clonotype has at least ten counts. The rearrangement uses TRBV6-5 and TRBJ1-4; 8 nucleotides align to TRBD1. The V and J ends lost 6 bases and 5 bases, in that order; junction bases with no gene match: 8. This CDR3 has 15 residues. Germline V gives CDR1 MNHEY, CDR2 SVGAGI. The CDR3 bases are TGTGCCAGCAGCCATGACTACAGGGGGAATGAAAAACTGTTTTTT. Translating gives CASSHDYRGNEKLFF.

This clonotype was seen ten or more times. The gene calls are TRBV15 and TRBJ1-5; tentatively, D is TRBD1 (6 bases). V lost 1 base to trimming and J lost 1 base, with 20 bases between them. CDR1 and CDR2 (germline): LNHNV, YYDKDF (reference sequence). The CDR3 loop spans 19 amino acids. This CDR3 is CATSRVGGGRLASNQPQHF. CDR3 in DNA: TGTGCCACCAGCAGAGTAGGTGGGGGGCGCTTGGCGAGCAATCAGCCCCAGCATTTT.

Many counts were recorded for this clonotype. The chain has TRBV18 and TRBJ1-5; D ambiguous. Per germline, CDR1 KGHSH and CDR2 LQKENI. Deletions cut 2 bases from V and 3 bases from J, with 11 bases between. This CDR3 spans 15 amino acids. In DNA form, the CDR3 reads TGTGCCAGCTCACCAGATCCGGGGAACAATCAGCCCCAGCATTTT. Translated, it gives CASSPDPGNNQPQHF.

At least ten counts were recorded for this clonotype. This sequence joins TRBV11-2 and TRBJ2-7; TRBD1 matches at 7 bases. V lost 1 base and J lost 13; bases outside the gene matches: 4. This CDR3 comprises 11 residues. The V gene's germline CDR1 is SGHAT and CDR2 FQNNGV. DNA for the CDR3: TGTGCCAGCAGCTTAGGGTACAGGGGATACTTC. Protein sequence: CASSLGYRGYF.

The chain employs TRBV5-4 and TRBJ2-1; TRBD2 aligns across 9 bases. With V trimmed by 5 bases and J by 1 base, 7 bases remained unmatched. The length of the CDR3 is 16 residues. Germline CDR1 is SGHNT and CDR2 is YYREEE (reference sequence). CDR3 residues: CASSRPGLASYNEQFF. The DNA for the CDR3 is TGTGCCAGCAGTCGTCCGGGACTAGCATCCTACAATGAGCAGTTCTTC.

This clonotype was found many times. The rearrangement links TRBV6-5 to TRBJ1-5; TRBD1 might be the D (6 bases). Deletions cut 2 bases from V and 6 bases from J, with 14 bases between. The germline V gene encodes CDR1 MNHEY and CDR2 SVGAGI. The CDR3 covers 15 residues. CDR3 DNA sequence: TGTGCCAGCAGTTACGAGCAGGGGCGAGGTCAGCCCCAGCATTTT. Translating gives CASSYEQGRGQPQHF.

The table lists this clonotype with many counts. The rearrangement links TRBV6-5 to TRBJ1-1; D remains unclear. This CDR3 is 14 amino acids long. The V end lost 0 bases, the J end lost 4 bases, and 9 bases lay between the germline ends. Looked up from germline, CDR1 is MNHEY and CDR2 is SVGAGI. CDR3 protein: CASSYSLGITEAFF. The CDR3 DNA reads as TGTGCCAGCAGTTACTCGCTAGGTATCACTGAAGCTTTCTTT.